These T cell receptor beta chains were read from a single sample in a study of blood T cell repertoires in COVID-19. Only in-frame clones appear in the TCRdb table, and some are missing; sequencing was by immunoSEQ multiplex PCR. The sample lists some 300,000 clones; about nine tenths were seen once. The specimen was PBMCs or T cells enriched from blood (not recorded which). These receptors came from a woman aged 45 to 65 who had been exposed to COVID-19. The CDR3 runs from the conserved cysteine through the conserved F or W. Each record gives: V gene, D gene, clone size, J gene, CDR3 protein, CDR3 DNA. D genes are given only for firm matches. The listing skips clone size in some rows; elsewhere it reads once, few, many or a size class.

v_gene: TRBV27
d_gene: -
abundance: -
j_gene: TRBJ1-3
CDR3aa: CASRGGPRSGNTIYF
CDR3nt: TGTGCCAGCAGGGGAGGGCCTCGCTCTGGAAACACCATATATTTT

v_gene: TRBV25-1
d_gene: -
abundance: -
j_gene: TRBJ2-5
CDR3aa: CASSQEETQYF
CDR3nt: TGTGCCAGCAGCCAGGAAGAGACCCAGTACTTC

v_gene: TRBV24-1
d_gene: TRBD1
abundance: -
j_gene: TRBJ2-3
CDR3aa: CATTPGQGPTDTQYF
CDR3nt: TGTGCCACCACCCCGGGACAGGGACCCACAGATACGCAGTATTTT

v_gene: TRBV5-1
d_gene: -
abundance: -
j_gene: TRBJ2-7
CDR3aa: CASSLVTGTYEQYF
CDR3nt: TGCGCCAGCAGCTTGGTGACGGGTACCTACGAGCAGTACTTC

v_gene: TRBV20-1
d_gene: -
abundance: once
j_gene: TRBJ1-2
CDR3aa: CSASANYGYTF
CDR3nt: TGCAGTGCTAGTGCGAACTATGGCTACACCTTC

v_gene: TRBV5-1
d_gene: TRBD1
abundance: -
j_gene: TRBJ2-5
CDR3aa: CASSPGQKKETQYF
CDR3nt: TGCGCCAGCAGCCCGGGACAGAAGAAAGAGACCCAGTACTTC

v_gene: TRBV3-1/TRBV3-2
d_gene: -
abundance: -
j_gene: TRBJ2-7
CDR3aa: CASSQTGLISYEQYF
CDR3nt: TGTGCCAGCAGCCAAACAGGCCTAATCTCCTACGAGCAGTACTTC

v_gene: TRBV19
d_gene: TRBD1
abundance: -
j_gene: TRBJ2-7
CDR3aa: CASSRLRDRVSEQYF
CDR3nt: TGTGCCAGTAGTCGCCTCCGGGACAGGGTAAGCGAGCAGTACTTC

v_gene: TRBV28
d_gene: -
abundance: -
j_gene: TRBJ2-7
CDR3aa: CASRIRLVSEQYF
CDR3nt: TGTGCCAGCAGGATCCGGTTGGTGAGCGAGCAGTACTTC

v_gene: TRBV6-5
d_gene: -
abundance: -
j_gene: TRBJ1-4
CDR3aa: CASRGGSQGGEKLFF
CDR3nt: TGTGCCAGCCGGGGGGGCTCACAGGGAGGCGAAAAACTGTTTTTT

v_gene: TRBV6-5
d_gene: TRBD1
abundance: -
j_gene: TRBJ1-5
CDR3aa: CASSTGTGAFQPQHF
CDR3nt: TGTGCCAGCAGTACCGGGACAGGGGCTTTCCAGCCCCAGCATTTT

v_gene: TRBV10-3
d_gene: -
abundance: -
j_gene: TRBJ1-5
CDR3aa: CAISHRDDQPQHF
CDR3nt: TGTGCCATCAGTCACAGGGATGATCAGCCCCAGCATTTT

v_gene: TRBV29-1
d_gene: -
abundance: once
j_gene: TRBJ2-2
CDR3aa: CSVNYGRTANTGELFF
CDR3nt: TGCAGCGTTAACTACGGTCGGACAGCGAACACCGGGGAGCTGTTTTTT

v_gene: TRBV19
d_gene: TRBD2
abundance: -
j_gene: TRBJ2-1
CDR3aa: CASTSPSTGGFNEQFF
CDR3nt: TGTGCCAGTACCTCTCCCTCCACCGGGGGGTTTAATGAGCAGTTCTTC

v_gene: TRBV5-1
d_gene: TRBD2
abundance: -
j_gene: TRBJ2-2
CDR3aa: CASSLVHGALAGGLGTGELFF
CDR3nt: TGCGCCAGCAGCTTGGTCCACGGCGCACTAGCGGGGGGGCTTGGCACCGGGGAGCTGTTTTTT

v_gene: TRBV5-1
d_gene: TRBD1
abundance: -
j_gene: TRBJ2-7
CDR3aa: CASSSNHGTGFNEQYF
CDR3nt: TGCGCCAGCAGCTCCAACCACGGGACAGGGTTTAACGAGCAGTACTTC

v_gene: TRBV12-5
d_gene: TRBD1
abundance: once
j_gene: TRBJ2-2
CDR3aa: CASGRGQAAGELFF
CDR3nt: TGTGCTAGTGGGCGAGGACAGGCGGCCGGGGAGCTGTTTTTT

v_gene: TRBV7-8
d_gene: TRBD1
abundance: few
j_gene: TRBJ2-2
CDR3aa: CASRRRQGVAGELFF
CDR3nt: TGTGCCAGCAGACGGAGACAGGGGGTGGCCGGGGAGCTGTTTTTT

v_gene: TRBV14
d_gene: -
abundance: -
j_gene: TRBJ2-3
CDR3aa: CASSPTPLAVSTDTQYF
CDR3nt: TGTGCCAGCAGCCCGACGCCTCTAGCCGTTAGCACAGATACGCAGTATTTT

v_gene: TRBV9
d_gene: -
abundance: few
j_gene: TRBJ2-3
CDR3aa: CASSVQGFSTDTQYF
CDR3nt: TGTGCCAGCAGCGTTCAGGGTTTTAGCACAGATACGCAGTATTTT

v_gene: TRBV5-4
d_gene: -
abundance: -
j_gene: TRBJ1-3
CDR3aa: CASSLDSERRNTIYF
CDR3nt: TGTGCCAGCAGCTTGGATTCGGAGCGCCGAAACACCATATATTTT

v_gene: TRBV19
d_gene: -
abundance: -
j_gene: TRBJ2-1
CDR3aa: CASSITGSYNEQFF
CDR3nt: TGTGCCAGTAGTATAACAGGATCCTACAATGAGCAGTTCTTC

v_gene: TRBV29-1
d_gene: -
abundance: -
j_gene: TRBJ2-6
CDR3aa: CSVEEVEGRGGANVLTF
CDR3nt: TGCAGCGTTGAAGAGGTTGAAGGGCGCGGGGGGGCCAACGTCCTGACTTTC

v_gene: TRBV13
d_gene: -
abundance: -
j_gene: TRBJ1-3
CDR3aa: CASLERAGFSGNTIYF
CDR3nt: TGTGCCAGCTTAGAGCGAGCGGGATTCTCTGGAAACACCATATATTTT

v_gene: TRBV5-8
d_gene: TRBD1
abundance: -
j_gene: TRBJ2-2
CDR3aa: CASNMNRGTGELFF
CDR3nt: TGTGCCAGCAATATGAACAGGGGAACCGGGGAGCTGTTTTTT

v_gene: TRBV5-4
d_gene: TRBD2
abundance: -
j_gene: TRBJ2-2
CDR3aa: CASSLSASGGRNTGELFF
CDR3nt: TGTGCCAGCAGCTTGTCGGCTAGCGGGGGCCGTAACACCGGGGAGCTGTTTTTT

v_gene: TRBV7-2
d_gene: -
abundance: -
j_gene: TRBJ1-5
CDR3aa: CASSLGAGSLRQPQHF
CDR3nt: TGTGCCAGCAGCTTAGGGGCAGGGTCCCTTCGTCAGCCCCAGCATTTT

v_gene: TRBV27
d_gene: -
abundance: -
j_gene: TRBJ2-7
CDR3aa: CASSMDSSYEQYF
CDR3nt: TGTGCCAGCAGTATGGACAGTTCCTACGAGCAGTACTTC

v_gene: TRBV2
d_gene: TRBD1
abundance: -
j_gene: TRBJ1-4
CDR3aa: CASRTGTGGLSNEKLFF
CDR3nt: TGTGCCAGCAGGACCGGGACAGGGGGTTTATCTAATGAAAAACTGTTTTTT

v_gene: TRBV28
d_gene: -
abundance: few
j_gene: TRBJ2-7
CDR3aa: CASSLAGAKGYEQYF
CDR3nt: TGTGCCAGCAGCTTGGCGGGGGCAAAGGGCTACGAGCAGTACTTC

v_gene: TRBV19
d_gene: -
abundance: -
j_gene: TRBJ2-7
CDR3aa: CASSIPNREFYEQYF
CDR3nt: TGTGCCAGTAGTATCCCCAACAGGGAGTTCTACGAGCAGTACTTC

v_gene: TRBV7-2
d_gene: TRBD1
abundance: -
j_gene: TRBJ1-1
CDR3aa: CASSLEGTGATEAFF
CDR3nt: TGTGCCAGCAGCTTAGAAGGGACAGGGGCCACTGAAGCTTTCTTT

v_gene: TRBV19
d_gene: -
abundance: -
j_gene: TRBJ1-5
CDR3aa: CASGQFSNQPQHF
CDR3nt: TGTGCCAGTGGTCAGTTTAGCAATCAGCCCCAGCATTTT

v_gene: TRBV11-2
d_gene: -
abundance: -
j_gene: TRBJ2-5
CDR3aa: CASSQGVSAQYF
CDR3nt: TGTGCCAGCAGCCAAGGGGTTTCGGCCCAGTACTTC

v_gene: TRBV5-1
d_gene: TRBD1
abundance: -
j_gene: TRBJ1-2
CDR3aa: CASSWGTGQDGYTF
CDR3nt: TGCGCCAGCAGCTGGGGGACAGGGCAGGATGGCTACACCTTC

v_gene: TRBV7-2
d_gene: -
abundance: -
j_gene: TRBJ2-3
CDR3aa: CASTPGWGTDTQYF
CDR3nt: TGTGCCAGCACCCCCGGGTGGGGCACAGATACGCAGTATTTT

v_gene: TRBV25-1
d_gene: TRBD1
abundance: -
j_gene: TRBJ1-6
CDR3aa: CASRNRGANSPLHF
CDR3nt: TGTGCCAGCCGTAACAGGGGTGCGAATTCACCCCTCCACTTT

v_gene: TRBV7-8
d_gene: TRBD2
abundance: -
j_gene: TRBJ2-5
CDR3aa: CASSLEGLIQETQYF
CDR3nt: TGTGCCAGCAGCTTAGAGGGACTAATTCAAGAGACCCAGTACTTC

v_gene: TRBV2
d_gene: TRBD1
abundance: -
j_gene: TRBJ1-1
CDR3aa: CASSENTGVKTEAFF
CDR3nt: TGTGCCAGCAGTGAAAATACAGGGGTTAAAACTGAAGCTTTCTTT

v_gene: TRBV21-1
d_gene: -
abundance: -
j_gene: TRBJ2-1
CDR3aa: CARGSGLTTYNEQFF
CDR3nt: TGTGCCAGGGGATCGGGACTTACAACCTACAATGAGCAGTTCTTC

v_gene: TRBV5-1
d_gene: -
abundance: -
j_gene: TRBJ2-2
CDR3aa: CASSLGQPGELFF
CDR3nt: TGCGCCAGCAGCCTAGGACAGCCCGGGGAGCTGTTTTTT